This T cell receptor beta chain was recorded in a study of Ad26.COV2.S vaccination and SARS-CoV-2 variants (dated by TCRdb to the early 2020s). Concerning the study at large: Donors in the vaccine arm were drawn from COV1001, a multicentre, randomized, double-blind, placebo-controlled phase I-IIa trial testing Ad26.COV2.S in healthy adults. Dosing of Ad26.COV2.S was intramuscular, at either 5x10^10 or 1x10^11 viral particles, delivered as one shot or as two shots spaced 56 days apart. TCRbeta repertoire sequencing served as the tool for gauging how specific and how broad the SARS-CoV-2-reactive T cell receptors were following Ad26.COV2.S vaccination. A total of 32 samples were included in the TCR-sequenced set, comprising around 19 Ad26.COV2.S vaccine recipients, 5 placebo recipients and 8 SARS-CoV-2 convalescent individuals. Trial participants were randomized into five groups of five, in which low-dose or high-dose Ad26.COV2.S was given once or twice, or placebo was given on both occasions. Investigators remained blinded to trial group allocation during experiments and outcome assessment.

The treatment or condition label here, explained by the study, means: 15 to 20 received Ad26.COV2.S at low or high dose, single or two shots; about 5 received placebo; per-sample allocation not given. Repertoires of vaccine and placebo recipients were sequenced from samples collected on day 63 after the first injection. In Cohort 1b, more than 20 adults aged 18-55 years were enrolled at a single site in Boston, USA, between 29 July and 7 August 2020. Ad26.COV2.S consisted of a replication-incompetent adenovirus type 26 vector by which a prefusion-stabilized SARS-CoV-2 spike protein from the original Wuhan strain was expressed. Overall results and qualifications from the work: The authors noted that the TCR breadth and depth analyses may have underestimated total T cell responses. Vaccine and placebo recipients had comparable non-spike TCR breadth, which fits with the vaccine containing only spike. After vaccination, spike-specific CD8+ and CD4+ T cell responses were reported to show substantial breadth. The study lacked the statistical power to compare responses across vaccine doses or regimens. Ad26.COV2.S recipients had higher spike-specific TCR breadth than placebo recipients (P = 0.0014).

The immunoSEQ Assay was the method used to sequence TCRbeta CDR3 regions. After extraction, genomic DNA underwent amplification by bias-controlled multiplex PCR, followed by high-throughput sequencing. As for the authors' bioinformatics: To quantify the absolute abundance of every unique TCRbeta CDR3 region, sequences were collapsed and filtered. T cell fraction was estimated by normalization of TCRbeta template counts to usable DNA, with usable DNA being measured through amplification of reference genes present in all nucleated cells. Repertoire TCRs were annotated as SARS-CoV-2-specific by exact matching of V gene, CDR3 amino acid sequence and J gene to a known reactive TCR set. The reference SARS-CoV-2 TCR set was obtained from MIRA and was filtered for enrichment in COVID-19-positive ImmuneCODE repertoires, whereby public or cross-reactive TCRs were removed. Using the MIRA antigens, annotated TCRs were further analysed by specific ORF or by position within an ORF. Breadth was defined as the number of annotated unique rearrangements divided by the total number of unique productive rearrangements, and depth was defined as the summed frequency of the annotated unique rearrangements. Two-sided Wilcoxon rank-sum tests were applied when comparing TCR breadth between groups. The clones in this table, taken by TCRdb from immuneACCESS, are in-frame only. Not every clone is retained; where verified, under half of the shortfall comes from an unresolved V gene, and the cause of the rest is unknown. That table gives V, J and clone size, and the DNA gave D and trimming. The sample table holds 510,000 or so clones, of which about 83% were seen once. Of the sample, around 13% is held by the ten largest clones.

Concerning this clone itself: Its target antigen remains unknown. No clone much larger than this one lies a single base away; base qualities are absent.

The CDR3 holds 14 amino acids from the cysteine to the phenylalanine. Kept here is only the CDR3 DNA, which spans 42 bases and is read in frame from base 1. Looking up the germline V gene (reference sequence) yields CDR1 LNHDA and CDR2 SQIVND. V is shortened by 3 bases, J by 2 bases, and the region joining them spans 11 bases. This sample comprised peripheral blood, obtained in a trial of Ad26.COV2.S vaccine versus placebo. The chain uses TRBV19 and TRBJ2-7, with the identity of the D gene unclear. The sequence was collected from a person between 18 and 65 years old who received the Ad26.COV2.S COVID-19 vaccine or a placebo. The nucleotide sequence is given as TGTGCCAGTAGTATCACGGCCCCGCCCTACGAGCAGTACTTC. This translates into CASSITAPPYEQYF.